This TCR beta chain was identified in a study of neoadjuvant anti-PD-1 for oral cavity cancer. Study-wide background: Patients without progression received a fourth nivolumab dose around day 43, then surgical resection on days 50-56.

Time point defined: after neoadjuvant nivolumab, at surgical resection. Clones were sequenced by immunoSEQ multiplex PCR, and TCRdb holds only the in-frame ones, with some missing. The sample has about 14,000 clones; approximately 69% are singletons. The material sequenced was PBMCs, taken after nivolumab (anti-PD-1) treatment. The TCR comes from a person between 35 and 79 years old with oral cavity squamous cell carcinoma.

This CDR3 is CASSRTGNQETQYF. CDR3 coding DNA: TGTGCCAGCAGCCGGACAGGGAACCAAGAGACCCAGTACTTC. The J gene is TRBJ2-5, the V gene TRBV7-9; 8 nucleotides match TRBD1. Germline CDR1 SEHNR, CDR2 FQNEAQ (reference sequence). V lost 5 bases and J lost 0; bases outside the gene matches: 2. There are 14 residues in the CDR3.